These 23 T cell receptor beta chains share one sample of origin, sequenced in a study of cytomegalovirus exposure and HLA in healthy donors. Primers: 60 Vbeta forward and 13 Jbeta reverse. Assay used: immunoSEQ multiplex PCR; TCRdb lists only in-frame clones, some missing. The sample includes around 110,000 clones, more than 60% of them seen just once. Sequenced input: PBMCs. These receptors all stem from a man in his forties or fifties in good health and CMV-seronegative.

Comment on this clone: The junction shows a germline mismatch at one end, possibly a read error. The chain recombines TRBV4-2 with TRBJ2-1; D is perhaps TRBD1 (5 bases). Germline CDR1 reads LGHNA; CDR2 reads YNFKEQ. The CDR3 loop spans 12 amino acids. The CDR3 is CASSQTSRKGLF. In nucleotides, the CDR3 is TGTGCCAGCAGCCAGACGTCACGGAAGGGGCTCTTC.

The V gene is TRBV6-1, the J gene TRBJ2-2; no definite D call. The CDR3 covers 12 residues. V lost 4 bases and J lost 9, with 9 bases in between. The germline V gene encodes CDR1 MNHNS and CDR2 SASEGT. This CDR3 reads CASSVKPRELFF. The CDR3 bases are TGTGCCAGCAGTGTGAAGCCCCGGGAGCTGTTTTTT.

CDR3 loop: CASSGGQGPNYGYTF. CDR3 bases: TGTGCCAGCAGTGGTGGACAGGGACCTAACTATGGCTACACCTTC. The chain joins TRBV6-1 to TRBJ1-2; 8 bases line up with TRBD1. The J segment lost 0 bases and the V segment lost 4 bases, leaving 4 bases of the junction unmatched. Germline V gives CDR1 MNHNS, CDR2 SASEGT. This CDR3 is 15 amino acids long.

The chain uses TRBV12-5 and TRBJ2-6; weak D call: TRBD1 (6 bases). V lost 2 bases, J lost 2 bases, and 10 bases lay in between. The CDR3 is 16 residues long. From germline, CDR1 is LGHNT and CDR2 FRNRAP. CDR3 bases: TGTGCTAGTGGTTTGTCGTACAGGGCTGGGGCCAACGTCCTGACTTTC. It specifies CASGLSYRAGANVLTF.

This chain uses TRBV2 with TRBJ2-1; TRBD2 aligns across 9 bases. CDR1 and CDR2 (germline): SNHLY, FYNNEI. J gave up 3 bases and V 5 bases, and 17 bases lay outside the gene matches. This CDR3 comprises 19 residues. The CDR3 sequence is CASSKGFQAGGLNYNEQFF. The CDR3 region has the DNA TGTGCCAGCAGTAAAGGGTTTCAAGCGGGGGGCCTAAACTACAATGAGCAGTTCTTC.

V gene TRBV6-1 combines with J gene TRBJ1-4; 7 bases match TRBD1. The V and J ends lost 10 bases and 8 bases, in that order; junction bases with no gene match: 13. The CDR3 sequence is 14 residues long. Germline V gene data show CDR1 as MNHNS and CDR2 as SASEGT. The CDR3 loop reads CATARGQPSEKLFF. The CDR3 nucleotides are TGTGCCACCGCAAGGGGACAGCCCAGCGAAAAACTGTTTTTT.

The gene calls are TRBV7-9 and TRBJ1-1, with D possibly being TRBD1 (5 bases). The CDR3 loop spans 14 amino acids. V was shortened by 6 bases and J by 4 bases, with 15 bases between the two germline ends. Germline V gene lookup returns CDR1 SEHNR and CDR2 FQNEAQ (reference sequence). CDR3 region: CASRLDPGGTEAFF. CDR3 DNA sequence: TGTGCCAGCAGGCTGGACCCGGGGGGCACTGAAGCTTTCTTT.

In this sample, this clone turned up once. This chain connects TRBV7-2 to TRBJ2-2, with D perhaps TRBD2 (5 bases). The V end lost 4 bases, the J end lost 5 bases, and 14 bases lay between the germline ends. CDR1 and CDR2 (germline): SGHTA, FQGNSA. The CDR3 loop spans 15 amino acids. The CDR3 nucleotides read TGTGCCAGCAGCTCCCAACCCCCGGGGACCGGGGAGCTGTTTTTT. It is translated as CASSSQPPGTGELFF.

CDR3: CASRTHSTNEKLFF. DNA of the CDR3: TGTGCCAGCAGGACACATTCAACTAATGAAAAACTGTTTTTT. This chain uses TRBV2 with TRBJ1-4; D unclear. The CDR3 totals 14 residues. CDR1 and CDR2 from the germline V gene are SNHLY and FYNNEI. V lost 6 bases and J 0 bases, leaving 8 bases between the germline ends.

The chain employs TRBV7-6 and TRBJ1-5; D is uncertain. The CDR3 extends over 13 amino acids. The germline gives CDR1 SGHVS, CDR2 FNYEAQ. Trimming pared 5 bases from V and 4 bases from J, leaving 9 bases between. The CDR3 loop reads CASSKGANQPQHF. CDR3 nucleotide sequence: TGTGCCAGCAGCAAGGGAGCGAATCAGCCCCAGCATTTT.

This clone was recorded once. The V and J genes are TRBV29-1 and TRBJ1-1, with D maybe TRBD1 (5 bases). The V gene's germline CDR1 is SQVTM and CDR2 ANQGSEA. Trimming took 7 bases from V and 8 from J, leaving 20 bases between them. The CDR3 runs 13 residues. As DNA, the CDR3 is TGCAGCGCCGAAATGGACATCTCTCCCGAAGCTTTCTTT. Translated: CSAEMDISPEAFF.

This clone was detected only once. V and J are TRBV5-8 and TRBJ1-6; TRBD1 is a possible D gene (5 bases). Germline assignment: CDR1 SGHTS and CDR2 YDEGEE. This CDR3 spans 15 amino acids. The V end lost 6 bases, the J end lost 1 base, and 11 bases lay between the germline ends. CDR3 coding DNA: TGTGCCAGCAAAGGGGCGCAATCCTATAATTCACCCCTCCACTTT. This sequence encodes CASKGAQSYNSPLHF.

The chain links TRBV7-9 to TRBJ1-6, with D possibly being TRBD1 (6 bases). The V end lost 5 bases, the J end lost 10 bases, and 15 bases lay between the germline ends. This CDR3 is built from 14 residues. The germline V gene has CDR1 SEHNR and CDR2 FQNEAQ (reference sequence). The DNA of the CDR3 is TGTGCCAGCAGCCCTACCCAGGGGTTATCACCCCTCCACTTT. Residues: CASSPTQGLSPLHF.

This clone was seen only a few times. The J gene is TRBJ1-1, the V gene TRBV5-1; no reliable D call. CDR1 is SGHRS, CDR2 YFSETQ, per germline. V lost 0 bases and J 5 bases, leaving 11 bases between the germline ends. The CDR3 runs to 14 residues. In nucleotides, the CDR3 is TGCGCCAGCAGCTTGGGGCCGGGCGGGACTGAAGCTTTCTTT. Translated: CASSLGPGGTEAFF.

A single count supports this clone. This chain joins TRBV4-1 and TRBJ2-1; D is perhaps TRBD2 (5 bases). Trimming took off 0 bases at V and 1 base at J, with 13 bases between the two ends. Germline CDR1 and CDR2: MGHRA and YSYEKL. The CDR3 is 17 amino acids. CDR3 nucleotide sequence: TGCGCCAGCAGCCAAGAGGTCCGGGGAAAATCCTACAATGAGCAGTTCTTC. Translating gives CASSQEVRGKSYNEQFF.

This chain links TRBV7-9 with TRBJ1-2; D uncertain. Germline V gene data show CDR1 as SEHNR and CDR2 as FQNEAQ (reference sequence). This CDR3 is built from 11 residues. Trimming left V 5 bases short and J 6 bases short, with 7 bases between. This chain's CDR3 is CASSRGNGYTF. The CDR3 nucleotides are TGTGCCAGCAGCCGAGGGAATGGCTACACCTTC. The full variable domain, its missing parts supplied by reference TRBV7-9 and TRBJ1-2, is DTGVSQNPRHKITKRGQNVTFRCDPISEHNRLYWYRQTLGQGPEFLTYFQNEAQLEKSRLLSDRFSAERPKGSFSTLEIQRTEQGDSAMYLCASSRGNGYTFGSGTRLTVV.

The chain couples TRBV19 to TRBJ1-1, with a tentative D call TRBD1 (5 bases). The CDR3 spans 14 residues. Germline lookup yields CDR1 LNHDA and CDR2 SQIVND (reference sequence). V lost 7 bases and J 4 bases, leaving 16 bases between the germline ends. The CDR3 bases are TGTGCCAGTACGCGGGGGGGTTTGGGCACTGAAGCTTTCTTT. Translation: CASTRGGLGTEAFF.

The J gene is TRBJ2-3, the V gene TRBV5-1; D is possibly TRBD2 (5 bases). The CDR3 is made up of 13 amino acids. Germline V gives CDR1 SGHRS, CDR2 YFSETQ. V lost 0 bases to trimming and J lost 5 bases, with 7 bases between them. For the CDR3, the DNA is TGCGCCAGCAGCTTGGTCGGAGGAGATACGCAGTATTTT. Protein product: CASSLVGGDTQYF.

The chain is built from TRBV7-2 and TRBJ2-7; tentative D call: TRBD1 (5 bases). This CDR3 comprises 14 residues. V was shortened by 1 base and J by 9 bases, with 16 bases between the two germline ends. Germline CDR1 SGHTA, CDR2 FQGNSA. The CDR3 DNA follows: TGTGCCAGCAGCTTAGTTCCGGACAATACGGCGCAGTACTTC. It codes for CASSLVPDNTAQYF.

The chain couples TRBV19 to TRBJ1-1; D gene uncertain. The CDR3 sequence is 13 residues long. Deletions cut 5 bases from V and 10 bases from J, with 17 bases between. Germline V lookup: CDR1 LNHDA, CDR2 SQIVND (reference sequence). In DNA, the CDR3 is TGTGCCAGTAGTCCACAGTCCCCTCCCGCAGCTTTCTTT. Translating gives CASSPQSPPAAFF.

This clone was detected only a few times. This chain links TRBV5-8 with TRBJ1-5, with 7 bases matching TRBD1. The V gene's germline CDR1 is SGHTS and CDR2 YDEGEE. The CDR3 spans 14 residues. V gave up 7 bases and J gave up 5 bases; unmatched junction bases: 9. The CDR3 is CASVKNRGHQPQHF. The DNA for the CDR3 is TGTGCCAGCGTCAAGAACAGGGGTCATCAGCCCCAGCATTTT.

CDR3 in DNA: TGTGCCAGCAGCCAAGCGTTACAGGGGGCGCGGGGAAACACCATATATTTT. Translating gives CASSQALQGARGNTIYF. The chain recombines TRBV4-2 with TRBJ1-3; TRBD1 agrees at 9 bases. The CDR3 is 17 amino acids. J gave up 4 bases and V 1 base, and 8 bases lay outside the gene matches. Germline CDR1 and CDR2: LGHNA and YNFKEQ.

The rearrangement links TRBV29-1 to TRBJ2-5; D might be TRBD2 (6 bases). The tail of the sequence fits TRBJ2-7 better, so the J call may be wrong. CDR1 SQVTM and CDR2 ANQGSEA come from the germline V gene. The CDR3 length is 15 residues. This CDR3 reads CSVRGTDYGAHEQYF. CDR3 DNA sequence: TGCAGCGTGAGAGGAACGGACTACGGGGCCCACGAGCAGTACTTC.